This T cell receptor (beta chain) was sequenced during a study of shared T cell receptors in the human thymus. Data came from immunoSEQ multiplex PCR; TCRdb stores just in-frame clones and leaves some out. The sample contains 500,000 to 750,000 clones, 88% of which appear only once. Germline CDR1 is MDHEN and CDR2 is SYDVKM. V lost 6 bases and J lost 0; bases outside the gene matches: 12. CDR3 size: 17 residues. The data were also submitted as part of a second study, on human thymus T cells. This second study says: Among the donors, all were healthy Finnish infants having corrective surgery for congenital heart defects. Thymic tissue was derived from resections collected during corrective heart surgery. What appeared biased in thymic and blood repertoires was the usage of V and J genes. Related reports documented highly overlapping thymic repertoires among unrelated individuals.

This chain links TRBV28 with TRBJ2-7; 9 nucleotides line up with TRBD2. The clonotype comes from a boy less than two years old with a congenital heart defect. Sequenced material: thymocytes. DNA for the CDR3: TGTGCCAGCAGCCCCGGTAGCGGGAGACAGAGCTCCTACGAGCAGTACTTC. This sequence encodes CASSPGSGRQSSYEQYF.